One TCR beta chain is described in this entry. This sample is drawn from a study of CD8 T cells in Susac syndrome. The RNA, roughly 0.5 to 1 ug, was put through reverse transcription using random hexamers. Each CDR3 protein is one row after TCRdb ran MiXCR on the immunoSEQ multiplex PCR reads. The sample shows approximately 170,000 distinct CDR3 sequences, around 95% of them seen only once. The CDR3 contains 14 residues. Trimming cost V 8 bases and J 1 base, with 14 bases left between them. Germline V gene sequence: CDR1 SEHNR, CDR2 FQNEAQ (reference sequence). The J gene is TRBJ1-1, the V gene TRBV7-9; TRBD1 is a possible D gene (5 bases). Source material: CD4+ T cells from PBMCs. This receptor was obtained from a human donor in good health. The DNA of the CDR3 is TGTGCCAGCGGCCCGGGGGGTACGAACACTGAAGCTTTCTTT. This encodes CASGPGGTNTEAFF.